Following are 25 T cell receptor beta chains from one sample sequenced in a study of regulatory T cells in long-lasting Graves disease. Through Arm-PCR of CDR3 regions and iRepertoire HTBI primers, TCR beta libraries were built. A single record per CDR3 protein comes from TCRdb applying MiXCR to the multiplex PCR reads. The sample yields under 500,000 distinct CDR3 sequences, 20% to 25% seen once. Time point meaning: persistent/refractory GD, antithyroid drugs over 5 years with positive TRAb. From PBMCs, RNA was extracted and then used to make the TCR library. The sequencing used peripheral blood mononuclear cells (PBMCs), collected when the disease was refractory, from a patient treated with antithyroid drugs. These receptors were obtained from a female donor with Graves disease.

The chain couples TRBV7-8 to TRBJ2-7; D unclear. CDR1 and CDR2 (germline): SGHVS, FQNEAQ. The V gene lost 1 base and the J gene lost 3 bases, with 10 bases spanning the gap. CDR3 length: 14 residues. CDR3 amino acids: CASSLEFQDYEQYF. DNA for the CDR3: TGTGCCAGCAGCTTAGAATTTCAGGACTACGAGCAGTACTTC.

This chain joins TRBV4-1 and TRBJ1-4; possibly TRBD1 for D (5 bases). The CDR3 is 16 residues long. Germline V lookup: CDR1 MGHRA, CDR2 YSYEKL. V shed 1 base and J shed 7 bases, with 16 bases lying between them. This CDR3 reads CASSQVVGQGTEKLFF. The CDR3 DNA follows: TGCGCCAGCAGCCAAGTGGTTGGCCAGGGTACTGAAAAACTGTTTTTT.

Notes on this clonotype: A much larger clone differs by one base, so this may be a read error. This chain joins TRBV29-1 and TRBJ2-7; D tentatively reads TRBD1 or TRBD2 (6 bases each). Germline V gives CDR1 SQVTM, CDR2 ANQGSEA. This CDR3 contains 13 residues. The DNA for the CDR3 is TGCAGCGTTGAGGAGGGGGTCACAAACGAGCGGTACTTC. Amino acid sequence: CSVEEGVTNERYF.

The chain couples TRBV14 to TRBJ1-2, with a weak D call TRBD1 (6 bases). The germline V and J ends were trimmed by 1 base and 11 bases, with 14 bases remaining between them. Germline assignment: CDR1 SGHDN and CDR2 FVKESK. CDR3 length equals 13 residues. CDR3 amino acids: CASSQGTAQTYTF. CDR3 nucleotide sequence: TGTGCCAGCAGCCAAGGGACAGCACAAACGTACACCTTC.

At least ten counts were recorded for this clonotype. The genes are TRBV12-3 or TRBV12-4 and TRBJ1-5; D uncertain. This CDR3 region has 16 residues. V gave up 5 bases and J gave up 6 bases, with 20 bases separating them. The CDR3 region is CASSDRDLRRGQPQHF. CDR3 in DNA: TGTGCCAGCAGTGACCGGGATCTACGCCGGGGTCAGCCCCAGCATTTT.

The V gene is TRBV4-1, the J gene TRBJ2-7; D gene unclear. This CDR3 region has 15 residues. Germline CDR1 MGHRA, CDR2 YSYEKL. V lost 0 bases and J lost 2, with 11 bases in between. The CDR3 DNA follows: TGCGCCAGCAGCCAAGATTTTGCCGGAGCCTACGAGCAGTACTTC. Amino acids: CASSQDFAGAYEQYF.

This clonotype showed up many times. This chain uses TRBV12-3 or TRBV12-4 with TRBJ2-6, with D unresolved. V shed 3 bases and J shed 3 bases, with 15 bases lying between them. The CDR3 contains 17 residues. DNA for the CDR3: TGTGCCAGCAGTTTCCGTAGGAGCTTTGATGGGGCCAACGTCCTGACTTTC. The encoded protein is CASSFRRSFDGANVLTF.

There are many counts of this clonotype. The chain uses TRBV20-1 and TRBJ2-2; D unresolved. The CDR3 is made up of 13 amino acids. Germline loops: CDR1 DFQATT, CDR2 SNEGSKA (reference sequence). V lost 5 bases, J lost 5 bases, and 12 bases lay in between. As DNA, the CDR3 is TGCAGTGCTCGGACCATCGGTACCGGGGAGCTGTTTTTT. This translates into CSARTIGTGELFF.

This clonotype was picked up many times. The rearrangement links TRBV6-1 to TRBJ1-2; weak D call: TRBD1 (5 bases). The CDR3 has 12 amino acids. The germline CDR1 and CDR2 sequences are MNHNS and SASEGT. V lost 6 bases and J 7 bases, leaving 12 bases between the germline ends. CDR3 in DNA: TGTGCCAGCAGCGACAGACCCTTTGGCTACACCTTC. Protein product: CASSDRPFGYTF.

This chain joins TRBV28 and TRBJ2-2; 12 nucleotides match TRBD2. The junction had 7 bases not matched to a gene; V was cut back by 4 bases and J by 7 bases. The CDR3 is made up of 16 amino acids. Germline V gene sequence: CDR1 MDHEN, CDR2 SYDVKM. CDR3 amino acids: CASSSRTSGMGGELFF. The DNA for the CDR3 is TGTGCCAGCAGTTCCCGGACTAGCGGGATGGGCGGGGAGCTGTTTTTT.

Many counts were recorded for this clonotype. The chain is built from TRBV2 and TRBJ2-7; a possible D gene is TRBD2 (6 bases). The ends were cut back, 4 bases at V and 3 bases at J, with 13 bases in the middle. The CDR3 has 14 amino acids. Germline values: CDR1 SNHLY, CDR2 FYNNEI. The CDR3 coding sequence is TGTGCCAGCAGTGCGGGGGTCGGTGGCTACGAGCAGTACTTC. Amino acid sequence: CASSAGVGGYEQYF.

The genes are TRBV19 and TRBJ1-4, with a possible D match to TRBD1 (6 bases). The CDR3 is 16 residues long. Per germline, CDR1 LNHDA and CDR2 SQIVND (reference sequence). V dropped 4 bases and J dropped 0 bases, with 12 bases sitting between them. The CDR3 here is CASSRQQGSTNEKLFF. DNA for the CDR3: TGTGCCAGTAGTAGACAACAGGGCTCAACTAATGAAAAACTGTTTTTT.

V and J are TRBV27 and TRBJ2-2; TRBD1 is a possible D gene (5 bases). This CDR3 has 15 amino acids. V gave up 3 bases and J gave up 7 bases, with 15 bases separating them. CDR1 is MNHEY and CDR2 is SMNVEV in the germline V gene (reference sequence). The CDR3 loop is CASSFYRGRGGELFF. The CDR3 DNA reads as TGTGCCAGCAGTTTCTATAGGGGAAGGGGCGGGGAGCTGTTTTTT.

V is TRBV4-1 and J is TRBJ1-5; 9 bases agree with TRBD1. With V trimmed by 6 bases and J by 0 bases, 12 bases remained unmatched. This CDR3 has 18 amino acids. CDR1 and CDR2 (germline): MGHRA, YSYEKL. The CDR3 protein is CASSLYLRDRDSNQPQHF. CDR3 DNA: TGCGCCAGCAGTCTCTACCTGAGGGACAGGGATAGCAATCAGCCCCAGCATTTT.

This clonotype was counted between two and nine times. The chain combines TRBV7-9 with TRBJ2-7; D is undetermined. V was clipped by 1 base and J by 0 bases, with 13 bases between them. This CDR3 region has 16 residues. Germline CDR1 is SEHNR and CDR2 is FQNEAQ (reference sequence). In DNA form, the CDR3 reads TGTGCCAGCAGCTTAGTGGGGTACCGGAGCTCCTACGAGCAGTACTTC. Translation gives CASSLVGYRSSYEQYF. Filled out from reference TRBV7-9 and TRBJ2-7, the complete variable domain reads DTGVSQNPRHKITKRGQNVTFRCDPISEHNRLYWYRQTLGQGPEFLTYFQNEAQLEKSRLLSDRFSAERPKGSFSTLEIQRTEQGDSAMYLCASSLVGYRSSYEQYFGPGTRLTVT.

There are many counts of this clonotype. The chain carries TRBV24-1 and TRBJ2-7; 9 bases fit TRBD2. CDR1 KGHDR and CDR2 SFDVKD come from the germline V gene. Unmatched junction bases numbered 14, after V lost 9 bases and J lost 6 bases. CDR3 size: 15 residues. CDR3 loop: CATPGLGSGSCEQYF. The CDR3 bases are TGTGCCACCCCAGGTCTCGGTAGCGGGAGCTGCGAGCAGTACTTC.

This clonotype was picked up many times. The CDR3: CASSPGGRIGETQYF. In nucleotides, the CDR3 is TGTGCCAGCAGTCCCGGCGGGAGGATTGGAGAGACCCAGTACTTC. This sequence joins TRBV12-3 or TRBV12-4 and TRBJ2-5; 8 positions match TRBD2. The CDR3 spans 15 residues. V was clipped by 5 bases and J by 4 bases; unmatched bases: 9.

This clonotype was found many times. The chain uses TRBV12-3 or TRBV12-4 and TRBJ1-5; no clear D gene. This CDR3 has 14 residues. V was clipped by 6 bases and J by 2 bases, with 11 bases between them. CDR3 sequence reads: CASREGPGNQPQHF. The DNA of the CDR3 is TGTGCCAGCAGAGAGGGCCCGGGCAATCAGCCCCAGCATTTT.

This clonotype has at least ten counts. The V and J genes are TRBV11-2 and TRBJ2-5; 7 bases line up with TRBD1. The CDR3 runs 15 residues. Germline-derived CDR1 and CDR2 are SGHAT and FQNNGV. V was pared by 5 bases and J by 4 bases, with 10 bases of the junction left unmatched. In DNA, the CDR3 is TGTGCCAGCAGCCGAAACAGGGGTAGTCGAGAGACCCAGTACTTC. Translation gives CASSRNRGSRETQYF.

This chain connects TRBV20-1 to TRBJ2-7; no clear D gene. The CDR3 has 13 amino acids. The V gene's germline CDR1 is DFQATT and CDR2 SNEGSKA (reference sequence). V lost 3 bases, J lost 3 bases, and 12 bases lay in between. The CDR3 bases are TGCAGTGCTAGTGGTCAGAGAAACTACGAGCAGTACTTC. The encoded protein is CSASGQRNYEQYF.

This clonotype was counted only a few times. The chain links TRBV7-2 to TRBJ2-1; 7 bases are a match to TRBD2. The CDR3 has 15 residues. Germline V lookup: CDR1 SGHTA, CDR2 FQGNSA. V was pared by 2 bases and J by 0 bases, with 1 base of the junction left unmatched. The chain's CDR3 is CASSLLAVSYNEQFF. CDR3 coding DNA: TGTGCCAGCAGCTTACTAGCGGTCTCCTACAATGAGCAGTTCTTC.

The chain combines TRBV12-3 or TRBV12-4 with TRBJ1-4; D remains ambiguous. CDR3 length equals 14 residues. The V and J ends lost 2 bases and 5 bases respectively, with 9 bases between them. As DNA, the CDR3 is TGTGCCAGCAGTTTACTGGGCCTCAATGAAAAACTGTTTTTT. Its protein is CASSLLGLNEKLFF.

There are a few counts of this clonotype. The genes are TRBV9 and TRBJ1-1, with no clear D. V was cut by 1 base and J by 2 bases, with 6 bases left in between. Germline CDR1 is SGDLS and CDR2 is YYNGEE. The length of the CDR3 is 13 residues. The DNA of the CDR3 is TGTGCCAGCAGCGTAAAGGCCAACACTGAAGCTTTCTTT. It yields the protein CASSVKANTEAFF. Full variable domain (outside the CDR3, taken from reference TRBV9 and TRBJ1-1): DSGVTQTPKHLITATGQRVTLRCSPRSGDLSVYWYQQSLDQGLQFLIQYYNGEERAKGNILERFSAQQFPDLHSELNLSSLELGDSALYFCASSVKANTEAFFGQGTRLTVV.

This clonotype was picked up one time. A much larger clone is a single base away; this may be a read error. This chain joins TRBV29-1 and TRBJ2-7, with 7 bases that match TRBD1. With V trimmed by 7 bases and J by 3 bases, 9 bases remained unmatched. In germline, CDR1 is SQVTM, CDR2 ANQGSEA. The CDR3 loop spans 13 amino acids. The CDR3 loop is CSADAGTDYEQYF. The CDR3 nucleotides are TGCAGCGCCGACGCAGGGACAGACTACGAGCAGTACTTC.

This clonotype came up many times. The chain employs TRBV28 and TRBJ1-5; perhaps TRBD1 as D (6 bases). This CDR3 is 14 amino acids long. CDR1 is MDHEN, CDR2 SYDVKM, per germline. V dropped 6 bases and J dropped 3 bases, with 12 bases sitting between them. As DNA, the CDR3 is TGTGCCAGCAGAATACAGGGTTACAATCAGCCCCAGCATTTT. Encoded protein: CASRIQGYNQPQHF.